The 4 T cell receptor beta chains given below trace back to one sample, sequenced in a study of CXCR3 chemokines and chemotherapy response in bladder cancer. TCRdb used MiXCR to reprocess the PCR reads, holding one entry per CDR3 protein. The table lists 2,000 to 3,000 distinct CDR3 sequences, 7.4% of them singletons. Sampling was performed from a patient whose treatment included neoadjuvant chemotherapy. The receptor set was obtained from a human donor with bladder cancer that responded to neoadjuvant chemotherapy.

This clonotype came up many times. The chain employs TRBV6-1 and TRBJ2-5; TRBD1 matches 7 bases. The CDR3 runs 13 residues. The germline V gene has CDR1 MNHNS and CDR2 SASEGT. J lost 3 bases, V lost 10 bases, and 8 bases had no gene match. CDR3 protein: CAIRPGQKETQYF. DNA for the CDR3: TGTGCCATTAGACCGGGACAGAAAGAGACCCAGTACTTC.

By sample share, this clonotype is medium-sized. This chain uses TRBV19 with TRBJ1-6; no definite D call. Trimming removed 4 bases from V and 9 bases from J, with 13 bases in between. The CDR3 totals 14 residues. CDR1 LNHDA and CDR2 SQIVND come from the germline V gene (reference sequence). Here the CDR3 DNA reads TGTGCCAGTAGTACGGCCAGCCCAGGTTCACCCCTCCACTTT. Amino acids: CASSTASPGSPLHF.

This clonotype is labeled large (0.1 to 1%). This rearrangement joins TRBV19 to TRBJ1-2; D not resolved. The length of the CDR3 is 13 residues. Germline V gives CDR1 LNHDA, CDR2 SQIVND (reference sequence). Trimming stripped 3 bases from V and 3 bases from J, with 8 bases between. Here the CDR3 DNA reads TGTGCCAGTAGTATGAGGACCGACTATGGCTACACCTTC. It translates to CASSMRTDYGYTF.

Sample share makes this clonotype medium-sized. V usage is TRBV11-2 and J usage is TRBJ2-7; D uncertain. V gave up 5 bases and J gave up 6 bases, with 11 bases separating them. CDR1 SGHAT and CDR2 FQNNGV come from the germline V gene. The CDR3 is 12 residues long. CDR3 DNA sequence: TGTGCCAGCAGCCATCGGTTCGGCGAGCAGTACTTC. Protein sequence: CASSHRFGEQYF.